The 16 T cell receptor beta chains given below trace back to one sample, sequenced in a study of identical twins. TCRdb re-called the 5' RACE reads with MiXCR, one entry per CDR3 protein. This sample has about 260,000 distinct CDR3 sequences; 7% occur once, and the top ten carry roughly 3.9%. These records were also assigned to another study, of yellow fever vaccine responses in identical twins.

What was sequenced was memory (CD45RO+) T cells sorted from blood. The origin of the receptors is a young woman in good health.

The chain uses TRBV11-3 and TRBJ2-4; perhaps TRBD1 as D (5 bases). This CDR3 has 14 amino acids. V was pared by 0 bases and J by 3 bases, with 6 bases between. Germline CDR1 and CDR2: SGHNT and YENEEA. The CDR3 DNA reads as TGTGCCAGCAGCTTAGATAGGGGCAAAAACATTCAGTACTTC. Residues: CASSLDRGKNIQYF.

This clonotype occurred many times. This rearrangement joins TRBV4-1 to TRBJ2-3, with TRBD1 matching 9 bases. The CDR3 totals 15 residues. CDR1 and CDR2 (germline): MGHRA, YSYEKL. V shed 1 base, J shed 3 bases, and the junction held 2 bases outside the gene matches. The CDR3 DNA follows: TGCGCCAGCAGCCAAGGTGGACAGGGGACAGATACGCAGTATTTT. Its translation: CASSQGGQGTDTQYF.

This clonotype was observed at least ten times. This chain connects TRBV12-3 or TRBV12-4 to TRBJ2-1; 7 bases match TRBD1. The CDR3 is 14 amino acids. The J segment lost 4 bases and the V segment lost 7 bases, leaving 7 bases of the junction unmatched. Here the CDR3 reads CASNLGGQYNEQFF. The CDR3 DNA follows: TGTGCCAGCAACTTAGGGGGACAGTACAATGAGCAGTTCTTC.

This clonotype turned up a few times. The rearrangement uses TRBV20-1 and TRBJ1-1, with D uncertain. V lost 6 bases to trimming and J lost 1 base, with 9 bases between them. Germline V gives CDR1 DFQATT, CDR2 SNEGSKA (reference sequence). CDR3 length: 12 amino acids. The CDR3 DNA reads TGCAGTGCCCAAGCACAGAACACTGAAGCTTTCTTT. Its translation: CSAQAQNTEAFF.

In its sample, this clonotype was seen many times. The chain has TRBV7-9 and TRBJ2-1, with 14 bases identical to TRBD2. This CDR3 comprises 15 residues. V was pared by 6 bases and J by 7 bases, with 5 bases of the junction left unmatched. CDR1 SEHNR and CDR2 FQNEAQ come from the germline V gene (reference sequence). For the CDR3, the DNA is TGTGCCAGCAGTTTGGGGACTAGCGGGGGAAATGAGCAGTTCTTC. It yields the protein CASSLGTSGGNEQFF. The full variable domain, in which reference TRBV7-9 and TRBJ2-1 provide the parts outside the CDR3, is DTGVSQNPRHKITKRGQNVTFRCDPISEHNRLYWYRQTLGQGPEFLTYFQNEAQLEKSRLLSDRFSAERPKGSFSTLEIQRTEQGDSAMYLCASSLGTSGGNEQFFGPGTRLTVL.

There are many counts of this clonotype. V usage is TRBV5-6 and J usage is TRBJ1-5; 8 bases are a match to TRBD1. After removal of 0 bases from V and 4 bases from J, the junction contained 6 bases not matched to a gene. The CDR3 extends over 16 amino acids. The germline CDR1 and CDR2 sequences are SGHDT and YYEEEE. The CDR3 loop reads CASSLAGTGINQPQHF. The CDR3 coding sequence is TGTGCCAGCAGCTTGGCCGGGACAGGAATTAATCAGCCCCAGCATTTT.

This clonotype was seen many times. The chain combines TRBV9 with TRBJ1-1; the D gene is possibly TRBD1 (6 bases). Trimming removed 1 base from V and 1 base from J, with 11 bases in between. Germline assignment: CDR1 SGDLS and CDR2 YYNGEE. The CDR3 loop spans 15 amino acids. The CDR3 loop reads CASSVSTGQNTEAFF. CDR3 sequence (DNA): TGTGCCAGCAGCGTATCCACAGGGCAGAACACTGAAGCTTTCTTT.

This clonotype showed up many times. The CDR3 DNA reads TGTGCCAGCTCATCATATACAGGGACTAGGACTGAAGCTTTCTTT. It codes for CASSSYTGTRTEAFF. This rearrangement joins TRBV18 to TRBJ1-1, with D perhaps matching TRBD1 (6 bases). The germline V and J ends were trimmed by 5 bases and 5 bases, with 18 bases remaining between them. Germline V gene sequence: CDR1 KGHSH, CDR2 LQKENI. CDR3 length equals 15 residues.

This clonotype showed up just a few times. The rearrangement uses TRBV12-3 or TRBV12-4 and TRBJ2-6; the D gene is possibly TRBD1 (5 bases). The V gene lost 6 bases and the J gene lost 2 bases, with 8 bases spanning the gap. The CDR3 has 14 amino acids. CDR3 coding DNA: TGTGCCAGCAGAGAGACAGCTGGGGCCAACGTCCTGACTTTC. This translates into CASRETAGANVLTF.

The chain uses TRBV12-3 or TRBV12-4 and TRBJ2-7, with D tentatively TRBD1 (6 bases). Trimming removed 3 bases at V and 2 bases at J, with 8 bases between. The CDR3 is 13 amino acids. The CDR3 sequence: CASSFQGTYEQYF. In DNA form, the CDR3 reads TGTGCCAGCAGTTTTCAGGGGACCTACGAGCAGTACTTC.

The CDR3 region is CASNPTKRMYTGELFF. For the CDR3, the DNA is TGTGCCAGCAACCCCACGAAGCGGATGTACACCGGGGAGCTGTTTTTT. This chain uses TRBV6-2 or TRBV6-3 with TRBJ2-2, with a tentative D call TRBD2 (5 bases). V gave up 7 bases and J gave up 3 bases, with 18 bases separating them. The CDR3 spans 16 residues. CDR1 and CDR2 (germline): MNHEY, SVGEGT.

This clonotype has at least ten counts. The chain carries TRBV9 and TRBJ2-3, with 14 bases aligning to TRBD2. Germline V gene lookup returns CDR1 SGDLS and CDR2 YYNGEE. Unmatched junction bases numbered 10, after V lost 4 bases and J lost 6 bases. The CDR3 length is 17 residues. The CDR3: CASSYSGTSGSGDTQYF. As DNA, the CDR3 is TGTGCCAGCAGCTATTCCGGGACTAGCGGGAGTGGGGATACGCAGTATTTT.

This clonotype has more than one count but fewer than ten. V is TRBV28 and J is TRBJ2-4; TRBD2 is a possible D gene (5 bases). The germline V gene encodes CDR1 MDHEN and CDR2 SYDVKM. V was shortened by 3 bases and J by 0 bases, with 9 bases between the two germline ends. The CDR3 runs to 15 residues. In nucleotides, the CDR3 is TGTGCCAGCAGTTTGGACGGGATAGCCAAAAACATTCAGTACTTC. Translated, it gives CASSLDGIAKNIQYF.

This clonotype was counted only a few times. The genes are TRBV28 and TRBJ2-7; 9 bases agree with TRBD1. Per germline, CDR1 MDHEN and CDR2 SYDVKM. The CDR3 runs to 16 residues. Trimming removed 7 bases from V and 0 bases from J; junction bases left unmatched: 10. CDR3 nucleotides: TGTGCCAGCACCTTGATGGGACAGGGAAGCTCCTACGAGCAGTACGTC. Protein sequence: CASTLMGQGSSYEQYV.

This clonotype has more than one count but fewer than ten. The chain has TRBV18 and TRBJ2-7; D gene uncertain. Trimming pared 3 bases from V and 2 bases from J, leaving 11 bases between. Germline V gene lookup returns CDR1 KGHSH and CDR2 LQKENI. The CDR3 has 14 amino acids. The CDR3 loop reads CASSPPGSPYEQYF. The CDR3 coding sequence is TGTGCCAGCTCACCCCCGGGCTCCCCCTACGAGCAGTACTTC.

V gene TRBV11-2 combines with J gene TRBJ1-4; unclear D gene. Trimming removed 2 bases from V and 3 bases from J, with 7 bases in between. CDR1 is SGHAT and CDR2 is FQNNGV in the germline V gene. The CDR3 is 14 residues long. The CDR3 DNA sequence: TGTGCCAGCAGCTTATCGGCAGCTAATGAAAAACTGTTTTTT. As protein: CASSLSAANEKLFF.